What follows are 3 T cell receptor beta chains derived from one specimen sequenced in a study of T cells in Graves' hyperthyroidism and ophthalmopathy. Template material for amplifying TCR beta CDR3 regions consisted of RNA transcripts. An initial round of RT-PCR targeting the TCR CDR3 relied on the HTBI primer set. TCRdb ran MiXCR on the multiplex PCR reads and lists one entry per CDR3 protein. The sample contains around 620,000 distinct CDR3 sequences, approximately 15% of which appear only once. Sequencing was performed on blood. The receptors were gathered from a woman between 18 and 29 years old with Graves' ophthalmopathy.

As concerns this clonotype: This may come from a read error, since a much larger clone is one base off. The chain joins TRBV6-2 or TRBV6-3 to TRBJ1-5, with D possibly TRBD1 on 6 matching bases. Germline V gives CDR1 MNHEY, CDR2 SVGEGT. CDR3 length equals 14 residues. V was shortened by 11 bases and J by 6 bases, with 20 bases between the two germline ends. CDR3 bases: TGTGCCGGCCGCGAGGCGGGGGGCGGTCAGCCCCAGCATTTT. Translating gives CAGREAGGGQPQHF.

This clonotype was counted at least ten times. CDR3 loop: CAWSSRLNTEAFF. The CDR3, as DNA: TGTGCCTGGAGTTCCCGATTGAACACTGAAGCTTTCTTT. This sequence joins TRBV30 and TRBJ1-1; D remains ambiguous. CDR3 size: 13 residues. Trimming removed 2 bases from V and 0 bases from J, with 7 bases in between. Germline V gene lookup returns CDR1 GTSNPN and CDR2 SVGIG (reference sequence). Full variable domain (rest looked up from reference TRBV30 and TRBJ1-1): SQTIHQWPATLVQPVGSPLSLECTVEGTSNPNLYWYRQAAGRGLQLLFYSVGIGQISSEVPQNLSASRPQDRQFILSSKKLLLSDSGFYLCAWSSRLNTEAFFGQGTRLTVV.

In this sample, this clonotype turned up many times. V is TRBV24-1 and J is TRBJ2-1; TRBD2 matches at 10 bases. The CDR3 totals 16 residues. From germline, CDR1 is KGHDR and CDR2 SFDVKD. With 2 bases clipped from V and 3 bases from J, the junction kept 3 bases outside the gene matches. CDR3: CATSDSSGRDYNEQFF. Written as DNA, the CDR3 is TGTGCCACCAGTGATTCTAGCGGGAGAGACTACAATGAGCAGTTCTTC.